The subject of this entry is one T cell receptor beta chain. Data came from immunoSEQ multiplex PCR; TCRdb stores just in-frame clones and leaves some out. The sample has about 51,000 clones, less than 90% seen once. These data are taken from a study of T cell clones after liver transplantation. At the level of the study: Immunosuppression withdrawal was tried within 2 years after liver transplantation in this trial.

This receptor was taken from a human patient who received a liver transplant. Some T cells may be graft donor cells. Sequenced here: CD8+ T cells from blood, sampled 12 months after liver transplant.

CDR3 protein: CASSLAGGRALFYEQYF. The CDR3 DNA reads as TGTGCCAGCAGCTTAGCAGGCGGGAGGGCCCTATTCTACGAGCAGTACTTC. This chain uses TRBV7-9 with TRBJ2-7, with 9 bases fitting TRBD2. This CDR3 comprises 17 residues. Germline values: CDR1 SEHNR, CDR2 FQNEAQ (reference sequence). Losses at the gene ends were 0 bases for V and 3 bases for J; bases not matched to a gene: 9.